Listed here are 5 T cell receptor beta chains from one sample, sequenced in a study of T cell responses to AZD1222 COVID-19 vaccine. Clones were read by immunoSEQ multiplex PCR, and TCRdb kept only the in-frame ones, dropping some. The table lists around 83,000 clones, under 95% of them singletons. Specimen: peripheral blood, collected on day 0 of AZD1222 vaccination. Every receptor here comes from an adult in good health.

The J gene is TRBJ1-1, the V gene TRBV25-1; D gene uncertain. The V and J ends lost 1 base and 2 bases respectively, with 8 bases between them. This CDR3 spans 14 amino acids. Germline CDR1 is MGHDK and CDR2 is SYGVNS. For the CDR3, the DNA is TGTGCCAGCAGTGAATTACGGGAAAACACTGAAGCTTTCTTT. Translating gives CASSELRENTEAFF.

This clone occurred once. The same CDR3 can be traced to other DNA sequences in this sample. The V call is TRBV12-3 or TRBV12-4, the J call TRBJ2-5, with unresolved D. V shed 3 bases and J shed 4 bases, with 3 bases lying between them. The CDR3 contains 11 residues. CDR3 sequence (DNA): TGTGCCAGCAGTTTCGGAGAGACCCAGTACTTC. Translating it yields CASSFGETQYF.

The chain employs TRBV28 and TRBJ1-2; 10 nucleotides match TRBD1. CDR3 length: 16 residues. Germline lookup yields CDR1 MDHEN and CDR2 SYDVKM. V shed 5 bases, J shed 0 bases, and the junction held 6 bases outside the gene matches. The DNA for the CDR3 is TGTGCCAGCAGTCTCTCCGGGACAGGGGCTAACTATGGCTACACCTTC. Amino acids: CASSLSGTGANYGYTF.

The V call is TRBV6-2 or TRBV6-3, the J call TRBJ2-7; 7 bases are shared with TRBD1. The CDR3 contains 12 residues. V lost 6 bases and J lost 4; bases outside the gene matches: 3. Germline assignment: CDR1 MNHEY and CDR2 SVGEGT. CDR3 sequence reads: CASSKTGYEQYF. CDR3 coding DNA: TGTGCCAGCAGCAAGACAGGGTACGAGCAGTACTTC.

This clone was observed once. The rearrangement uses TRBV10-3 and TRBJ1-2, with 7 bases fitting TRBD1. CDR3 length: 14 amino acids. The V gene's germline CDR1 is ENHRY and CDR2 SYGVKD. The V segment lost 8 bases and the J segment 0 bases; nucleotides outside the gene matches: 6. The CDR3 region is CAIAQGDSNYGYTF. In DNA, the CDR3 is TGTGCCATCGCCCAGGGGGACTCTAACTATGGCTACACCTTC.